A single sample gave rise to the 11 T cell receptor beta chains below, sequenced in a study of T cell responses to AZD1222 COVID-19 vaccine (dated by TCRdb to the early 2020s). Library preparation used the immunoSEQ multiplex PCR assay. TCRdb's version of the immuneACCESS table is confined to in-frame rearrangements and falls short of the full clone set. An unresolved V gene accounts for under half of the shortfall where checked; the remainder is of unknown origin. Present in this sample are 150,000 to 200,000 clones, approximately 92% of which were seen just once. 0.8% to 1.3% of the sample is in the top ten clones. The sample's time point label is to be understood as: about 28 days (+/-7) after the second vaccine dose. The sample's treatment or condition label is to be understood as: meningococcal conjugate vaccine given as trial control. Sequencing used peripheral blood, obtained 28 days after the second dose of the MenACWY control vaccine. These receptors originate from an adult who received the MenACWY meningococcal vaccine as a control.

The chain employs TRBV28 and TRBJ1-5; TRBD1 agrees at 7 bases. V lost 7 bases, J lost 6 bases, and 3 bases stayed unmatched. The CDR3 is 12 residues long. Germline CDR1 and CDR2: MDHEN and SYDVKM. DNA for the CDR3: TGTGCCAGCAACAGGGGTTTTCAGCCCCAGCATTTT. It is translated as CASNRGFQPQHF.

This clone was detected a few times. V gene TRBV29-1 combines with J gene TRBJ1-2; D ambiguous. Trimming removed 4 bases from V and 7 bases from J, with 4 bases in between. The CDR3 covers 9 residues. Germline V CDR1 and CDR2: SQVTM, ANQGSEA. CDR3 protein: CSVGSGYTF. The CDR3 region has the DNA TGCAGCGTTGGTTCTGGCTACACCTTC.

The CDR3 reads CASSRRGGTYEQYF. The CDR3 DNA is TGTGCCAGCAGCCGCAGGGGAGGGACCTACGAGCAGTACTTC. The chain uses TRBV5-6 and TRBJ2-7; D is possibly TRBD2 (7 bases). Trimming removed 4 bases at V and 2 bases at J, with 13 bases between. This CDR3 has 14 amino acids. Germline-derived CDR1 and CDR2 are SGHDT and YYEEEE.

This clone has a single count. The chain joins TRBV24-1 to TRBJ2-5; the match to TRBD1 covers 9 bases. Germline V gene lookup returns CDR1 KGHDR and CDR2 SFDVKD. Germline trimming cut 7 bases from V and 7 bases from J; bases unmatched to any gene: 12. The CDR3 runs 15 residues. The CDR3 DNA reads as TGTGCCACCAGAGATGACAGGGGGGCGATGGGGACCCAGTACTTC. Protein product: CATRDDRGAMGTQYF.

The V and J genes are TRBV5-1 and TRBJ1-1; no clear D gene. Trimming took 1 base from V and 2 from J, leaving 9 bases between them. CDR1 is SGHRS, CDR2 YFSETQ, per germline. The CDR3 extends over 14 amino acids. The CDR3 coding sequence is TGCGCCAGCAGCTTGTTGCTTTCCAACACTGAAGCTTTCTTT. Translation gives CASSLLLSNTEAFF.

This clone was seen more than once but under ten times. The chain recombines TRBV11-2 with TRBJ2-5; 9 nucleotides match TRBD2. Germline loops: CDR1 SGHAT, CDR2 FQNNGV. J was trimmed by 5 bases and V by 5 bases; bases with no gene match: 6. CDR3 length: 14 residues. CDR3 DNA sequence: TGTGCCAGCAGCCTGGGACTAGCACGGGAGACCCAGTACTTC. Translation: CASSLGLARETQYF.

J is TRBJ1-2 and V is TRBV28; no firm D call. Germline CDR1 and CDR2: MDHEN and SYDVKM. The CDR3 sequence is 12 residues long. V was shortened by 5 bases and J by 9 bases, with 13 bases between the two germline ends. CDR3 amino acids: CASSLPPGRYTF. Here the CDR3 DNA reads TGTGCCAGCAGTCTACCCCCCGGTCGCTACACCTTC.

The J gene is TRBJ1-2, the V gene TRBV5-4, with D possibly being TRBD1 (5 bases). There are 14 residues in the CDR3. The V end lost 4 bases, the J end lost 5 bases, and 15 bases lay between the germline ends. The V gene's germline CDR1 is SGHNT and CDR2 YYREEE (reference sequence). DNA for the CDR3: TGTGCCAGCAGCCCACGACAGACAGCTTATGGCTACACCTTC. Translated: CASSPRQTAYGYTF.

The chain carries TRBV6-5 and TRBJ1-1; unclear D gene. The CDR3 sequence is 12 residues long. Germline assignment: CDR1 MNHEY and CDR2 SVGAGI. V was trimmed by 8 bases and J by 1 base, leaving 8 bases between them. The CDR3 DNA reads as TGTGCCAGCCAGGAGGGGAACACTGAAGCTTTCTTT. Translation gives CASQEGNTEAFF.

The V gene is TRBV2, the J gene TRBJ1-2, with D tentatively TRBD1 (6 bases). The CDR3 runs 14 residues. Trimming left V 4 bases short and J 7 bases short, with 16 bases between. Germline V CDR1 and CDR2: SNHLY, FYNNEI. The CDR3 is CASSGRRGEAGYTF. CDR3 nucleotide sequence: TGTGCCAGCAGTGGTCGGAGGGGGGAGGCTGGCTACACCTTC. Using reference TRBV2 and TRBJ1-2 for the parts outside the CDR3, the full variable domain is EPEVTQTPSHQVTQMGQEVILRCVPISNHLYFYWYRQILGQKVEFLVSFYNNEISEKSEIFDDQFSVERPDGSNFTLKIRSTKLEDSAMYFCASSGRRGEAGYTFGSGTRLTVV.

The V and J genes are TRBV28 and TRBJ1-2, with 9 bases identical to TRBD1. The CDR3 has 13 residues. Germline V gene sequence: CDR1 MDHEN, CDR2 SYDVKM. V trimming: 5 bases; J trimming: 6 bases; junction bases outside the gene matches: 4. CDR3 region: CASSPRTGDGYTF. As DNA, the CDR3 is TGTGCCAGCAGTCCCCGGACAGGGGATGGCTACACCTTC.